This T cell receptor beta chain was recorded in a study of T cells expressing NK-cell markers. The CDR3 is 15 residues long. Germline V gene data show CDR1 as MNHEY and CDR2 as SMNVEV (reference sequence). TCRdb re-called the 5' RACE reads and catalogs CDR3 proteins one per entry, DNA excluded. The sample includes a few hundred thousand distinct CDR3 sequences. Sequences were obtained from blood T cells: a sorted CD56 or NKG2C T cell subset, CD4+ or CD8+ T cells, or bulk PBMC T cells (not recorded which). V is TRBV27 and J is TRBJ2-7; the TCRdb call, TRBD1, lacks DNA for checking. The sequence was collected from a man aged 18-75 years in good health. The CDR3 reads CASRVFGATSYEQYF.